This T cell receptor beta chain stems from a study of CD8 T cells in ankylosing spondylitis. Details on this clonotype: Its antigen is undetermined.

TCRdb used MiXCR to reprocess the 5' RACE reads, holding one entry per CDR3 protein. The sample lists 750,000 to 850,000 distinct CDR3 sequences, approximately 12% seen once, with roughly 0.51% in the top ten. General study findings and limits: A motif of eight highly homologous TCR beta variants was seen as apparently characteristic of ankylosing spondylitis blood. Reactive arthritis synovial fluid and blood were previously reported to contain some motif variants. There was reportedly significant enrichment of clones that were disease-linked in matched ankylosing spondylitis synovial fluid.

This CDR3 has 14 residues. The J segment lost 5 bases and the V segment lost 8 bases, leaving 11 bases of the junction unmatched. Looked up from germline, CDR1 is LGHDT and CDR2 is YNNKEL (reference sequence). Sequenced material: blood, either unsorted or a sorted T cell fraction (not recorded which). This TCR was recovered from a male donor with ankylosing spondylitis. The rearrangement uses TRBV3-1 and TRBJ2-7, with 8 bases that match TRBD2. CDR3 in DNA: TGTGCCAGCGTCACTAGCGGAGGTGGGCACGAGCAGTACTTC. This sequence encodes CASVTSGGGHEQYF.